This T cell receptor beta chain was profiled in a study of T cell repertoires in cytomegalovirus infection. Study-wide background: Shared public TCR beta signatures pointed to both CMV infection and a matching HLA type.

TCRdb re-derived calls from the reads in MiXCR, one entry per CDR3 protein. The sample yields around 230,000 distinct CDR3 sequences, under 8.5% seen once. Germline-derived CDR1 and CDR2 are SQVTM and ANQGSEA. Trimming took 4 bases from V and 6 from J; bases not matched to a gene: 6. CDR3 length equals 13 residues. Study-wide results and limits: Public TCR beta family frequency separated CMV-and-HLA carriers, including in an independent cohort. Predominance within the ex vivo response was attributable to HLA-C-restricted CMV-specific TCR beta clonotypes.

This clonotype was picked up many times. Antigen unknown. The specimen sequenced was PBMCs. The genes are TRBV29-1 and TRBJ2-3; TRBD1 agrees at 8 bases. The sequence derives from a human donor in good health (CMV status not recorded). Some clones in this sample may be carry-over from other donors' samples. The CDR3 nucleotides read TGCAGCGTTGTTGGACAGGGACCCGATACGCAGTATTTT. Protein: CSVVGQGPDTQYF.